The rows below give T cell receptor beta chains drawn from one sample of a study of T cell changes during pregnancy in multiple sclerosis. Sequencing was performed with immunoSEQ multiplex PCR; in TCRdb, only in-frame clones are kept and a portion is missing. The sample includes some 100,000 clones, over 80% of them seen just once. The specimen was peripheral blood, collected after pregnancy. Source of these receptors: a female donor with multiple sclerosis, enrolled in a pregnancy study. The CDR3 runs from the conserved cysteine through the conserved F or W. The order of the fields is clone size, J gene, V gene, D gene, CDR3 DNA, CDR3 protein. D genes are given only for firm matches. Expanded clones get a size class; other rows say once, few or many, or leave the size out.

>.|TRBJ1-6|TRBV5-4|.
TGTGCCAGCAGCTTGGCGGGGGGGGTTGACCTCCACTTT
CASSLAGGVDLHF
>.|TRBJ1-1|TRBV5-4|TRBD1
TGTGCCAGCAGCCGGGAAAGACAGACAGGGGGAAGGGCCCGAGAAGCTTTCTTT
CASSRERQTGGRAREAFF
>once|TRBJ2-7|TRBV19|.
TGTGCCAGTCAGTCCTACGGGGACGAGCAGTACTTC
CASQSYGDEQYF
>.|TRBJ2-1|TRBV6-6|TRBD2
TGTGCCAGCAGACTAACTAGCGGGGCCTACAATGAGCAGTTCTTC
CASRLTSGAYNEQFF
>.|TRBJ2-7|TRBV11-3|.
TGTGCCAGCAGCCCACAGGGTTACGAGCAGTACTTC
CASSPQGYEQYF
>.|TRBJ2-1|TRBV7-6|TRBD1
TGTGCCAGCAGCTTAGCCCCGGGACAGGGATTGAAGGATGAGCAGTTCTTC
CASSLAPGQGLKDEQFF
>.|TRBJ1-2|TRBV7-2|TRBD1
TGTGCCAGCAGCTCCTCCCCAGACAGGGTGAACTATGGCTACACCTTC
CASSSSPDRVNYGYTF
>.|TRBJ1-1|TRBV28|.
TGTGCCAGCAGTTTCCAGTACATGAACACTGAAGCTTTCTTT
CASSFQYMNTEAFF
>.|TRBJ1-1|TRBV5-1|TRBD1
TGCGCCAGCAGCTTCGGGACAGGGCTTTTGAACACTGAAGCTTTCTTT
CASSFGTGLLNTEAFF
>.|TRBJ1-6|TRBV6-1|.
TGTGCCAGCAGCGGACAAGGGGGGGCCTCACCCCTCCACTTT
CASSGQGGASPLHF
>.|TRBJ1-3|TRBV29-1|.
TGCAGCGCCTTACAGGGAAGTTCTGGAAACACCATATATTTT
CSALQGSSGNTIYF
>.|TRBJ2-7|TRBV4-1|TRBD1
TGCGCCAGCAGTTTGGACAGGGTCTCCTACGAGCAGTACTTC
CASSLDRVSYEQYF
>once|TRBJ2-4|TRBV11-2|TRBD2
TGTGCCAGCAGCTTGCCGAGCGGGGAGCAATACTTCTTC
CASSLPSGEQYFF
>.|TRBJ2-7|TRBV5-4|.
TGTGCCAGCAGCACCGGTTTAGTTTACGAGCAGTACTTC
CASSTGLVYEQYF
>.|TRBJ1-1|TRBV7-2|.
TGTGCCAGCAGCTTAGTGGTTGAGTACACTGAAGCTTTCTTT
CASSLVVEYTEAFF
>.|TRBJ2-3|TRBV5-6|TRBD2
TGTGCCAGCAGCTTCGGACTAGCGGGAGTTACGCAGTATTTT
CASSFGLAGVTQYF
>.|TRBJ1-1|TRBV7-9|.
TGTGCCAGCAGCTTTTACATAGGGGTGAACACTGAAGCTTTCTTT
CASSFYIGVNTEAFF
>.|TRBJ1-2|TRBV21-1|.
TGTGCCAGCAGCAAACGCGGCCAGGGTTACTATGGCTACACCTTC
CASSKRGQGYYGYTF
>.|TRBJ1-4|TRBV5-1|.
TGCGCCAGCAGCTTGGAACTTGCTGCAACTAATGAAAAACTGTTTTTT
CASSLELAATNEKLFF
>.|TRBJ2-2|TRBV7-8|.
TGTGCCAGCAGCCCCCTCGAGCTGGAGGGCCTTAACACCGGGGAGCTGTTTTTT
CASSPLELEGLNTGELFF
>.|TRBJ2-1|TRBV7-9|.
TGTGCCAGCAGCTTAGGAGGAAGTTCCAATGAGCAGTTCTTC
CASSLGGSSNEQFF
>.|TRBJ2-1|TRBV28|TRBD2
TGTGCCAGCAGTTTTTTACAGCGGGAGTTAATATATGAGCAGTTCTTC
CASSFLQRELIYEQFF
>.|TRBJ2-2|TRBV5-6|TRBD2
TGTGCCAGCAAGCGAGCGGGGGGGCCTCCCACCGGGGAGCTGTTTTTT
CASKRAGGPPTGELFF
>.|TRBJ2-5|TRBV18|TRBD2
TGTGCCAGCTCACCACAAGCGGGAGCGTCAGAGACCCAGTACTTC
CASSPQAGASETQYF
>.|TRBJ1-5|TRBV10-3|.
TGTGCCATCAGTGAAAAATTAAATCAGCCCCAGCATTTT
CAISEKLNQPQHF
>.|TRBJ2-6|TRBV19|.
TGTGCCAGTAGTAAAGTCAGGGTTGGGGCCAACGTCCTGACTTTC
CASSKVRVGANVLTF
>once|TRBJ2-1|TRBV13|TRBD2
TGTGCCAGCAGCTTGGGGCTAGCGGCGGGATCCGATGAGCAGTTCTTC
CASSLGLAAGSDEQFF
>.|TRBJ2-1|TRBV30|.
TGTGCCTGGAAATATGGAGGGACTCGGTCGGGCAATGAGCAGTTCTTC
CAWKYGGTRSGNEQFF
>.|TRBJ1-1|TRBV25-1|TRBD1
TGTGCCAGCAGTACTTCCAGGGGGCGGTGGACGAACACTGAAGCTTTCTTT
CASSTSRGRWTNTEAFF
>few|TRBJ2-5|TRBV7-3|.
TGTGCCAGCAGCTTAAGGCAGCAAGAGACCCAGTACTTC
CASSLRQQETQYF
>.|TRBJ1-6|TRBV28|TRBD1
TGTGCCAGCACCAGGGGGTTGGAGTCACCCCTCCACTTT
CASTRGLESPLHF
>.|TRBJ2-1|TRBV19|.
TGTGCCAGTAGTATACCGTACAATGAGCAGTTCTTC
CASSIPYNEQFF
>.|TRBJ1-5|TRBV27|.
TGTGCCAGCAGTTTATCCTTTCGTCTTCGAGACAATCAGCCCCAGCATTTT
CASSLSFRLRDNQPQHF
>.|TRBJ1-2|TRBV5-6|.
TGTGCCAGCAGCTCGACAGGCCGGACGGGGGGCTACACCTTC
CASSSTGRTGGYTF
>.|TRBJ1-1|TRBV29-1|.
TGCAGCGTTCAAAGATCCACAGCGAACACTGAAGCTTTCTTT
CSVQRSTANTEAFF
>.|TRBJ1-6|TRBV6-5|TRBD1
TGTGCCAGCAGCTTAGGACGGACAGGGGTGCGACCCCTCCACTTT
CASSLGRTGVRPLHF
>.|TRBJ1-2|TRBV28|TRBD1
TGTGCCAGCGGATCCCGGACAGGGAAATATGGCTACACCTTC
CASGSRTGKYGYTF
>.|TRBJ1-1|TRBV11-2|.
TGTGCCAGCAGCTTAGCGTCCAGGAACACTGAAGCTTTCTTT
CASSLASRNTEAFF
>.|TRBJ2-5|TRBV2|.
TGTGCCAGCAGGGGGCTAGGGACCCAGTACTTC
CASRGLGTQYF
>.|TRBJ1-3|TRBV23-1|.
TGCGCCAGCAGTCACGGGGGAACCTCTGGAAACACCATATATTTT
CASSHGGTSGNTIYF
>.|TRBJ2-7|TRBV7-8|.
TGTGCCAGCAGACCAGGCGGGGTCTACGAGCAGTACTTC
CASRPGGVYEQYF
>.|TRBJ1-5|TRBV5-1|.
TGCGCCAACGCGCAGGGGCGTCAGCCCCAGCATTTT
CANAQGRQPQHF
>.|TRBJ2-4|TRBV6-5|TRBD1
TGTGCCAGCTCCGGGACAGGGGGCCGGGGAAACATTCAGTACTTC
CASSGTGGRGNIQYF
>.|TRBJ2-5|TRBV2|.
TGTGCCAGCACCGGAACACAGGGTACCGCCCAGTACTTC
CASTGTQGTAQYF
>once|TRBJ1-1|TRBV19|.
TGTGCCAGTAGTATAGCACACAGAGTGAACACTGAAGCTTTCTTT
CASSIAHRVNTEAFF